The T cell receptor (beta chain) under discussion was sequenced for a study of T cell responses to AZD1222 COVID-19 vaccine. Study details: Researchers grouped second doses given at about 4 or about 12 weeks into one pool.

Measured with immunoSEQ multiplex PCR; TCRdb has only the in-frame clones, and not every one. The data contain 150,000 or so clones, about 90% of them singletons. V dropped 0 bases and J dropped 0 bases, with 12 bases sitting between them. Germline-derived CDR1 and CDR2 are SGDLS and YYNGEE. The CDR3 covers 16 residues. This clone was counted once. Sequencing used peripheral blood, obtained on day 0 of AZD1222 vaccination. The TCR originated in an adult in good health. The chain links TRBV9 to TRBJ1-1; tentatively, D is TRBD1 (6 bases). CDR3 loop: CASSVATGLMNTEAFF. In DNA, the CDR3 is TGTGCCAGCAGCGTAGCCACAGGGCTCATGAACACTGAAGCTTTCTTT.